The rows below give T cell receptor beta chains drawn from one sample of a study of blood T cell repertoires in COVID-19. Generated by immunoSEQ multiplex PCR, the TCRdb table keeps only in-frame clones and is missing some. This sample has some 120,000 clones, with roughly 81% found just once. Sequenced input: peripheral blood. Receptors originate from a man aged 35 to 55 with acute or convalescent COVID-19. CDR3s include the opening cysteine and the closing phenylalanine or tryptophan. The D gene is left open where the match is weak. Clone size is shown for a subset of rows, as once, few, many or a class of expanded clone.

j_call v_call d_call clone_size cdr3_nt cdr3_aa
TRBJ2-7 TRBV6-4 TRBD1 NA TGTGCCAGATTAGCCCCGGACAGGGGTTATTCCTACGAGCAGTACTTC CARLAPDRGYSYEQYF
TRBJ2-1 TRBV7-3 TRBD1 NA TGTGCCAGCAGCGTAGGGACAGGGACCTACAATGAGCAGTTCTTC CASSVGTGTYNEQFF
TRBJ1-5 TRBV27 TRBD1 few TGTGCCAGCAGCTCCATCCGACAGGGAAGCAATCAGCCCCAGCATTTT CASSSIRQGSNQPQHF
TRBJ2-1 TRBV7-2 TRBD2 NA TGTGCCAGCAGCTTGCAGCGGGGGGGGACTAATGAGCAGTTCTTC CASSLQRGGTNEQFF
TRBJ1-1 TRBV19 NA NA TGTGCCAGTAACCCAAGGGGGGGTTTCACTGAAGCTTTCTTT CASNPRGGFTEAFF
TRBJ1-4 TRBV7-9 NA NA TGTGCCAGCAGCTTAGTATCGCCCGAGCGAAGTGAAAAACTGTTTTTT CASSLVSPERSEKLFF
TRBJ2-3 TRBV9 TRBD2 NA TGTGCCAGCAGCCCTGCGGGGGGGCTTTTGGATACGCAGTATTTT CASSPAGGLLDTQYF
TRBJ2-1 TRBV3-1/TRBV3-2 TRBD2 NA TGTGCCAGCAGCCGTCAGCGGGGGGGAGACAATGAGCAGTTCTTC CASSRQRGGDNEQFF
TRBJ1-2 TRBV6-1 TRBD1 NA TGTGCCAGCAGCCGGACAGGGAACTATGGCTACACCTTC CASSRTGNYGYTF
TRBJ2-7 TRBV5-6 NA NA TGTGCCAGCAGCTTCGGTCCCTACGAGCAGTACTTC CASSFGPYEQYF
TRBJ2-3 TRBV5-1 TRBD2 NA TGCGCCAGCAGCCTAATAGCGGGAGGAGGACGGGGCACAGATACGCAGTATTTT CASSLIAGGGRGTDTQYF
TRBJ1-2 TRBV14 TRBD1 NA TGTGCCAGCAGCCGTATTACAGGGGATGGCTACACCTTC CASSRITGDGYTF
TRBJ2-1 TRBV21-1 NA NA TGTGCCAGCAGCATCAGGCCAGGGAATGAGCAGTTCTTC CASSIRPGNEQFF
TRBJ1-6 TRBV2 NA few TGTGCCAGCAACCTTGGACAAATCTCTTCACCCCTCCACTTT CASNLGQISSPLHF
TRBJ2-1 TRBV4-2 NA NA TGTGCCAGCAGCCAAGAGGGAAGCGGACGCTACTACAATGAGCAGTTCTTC CASSQEGSGRYYNEQFF
TRBJ2-3 TRBV18 TRBD2 NA TGTGCCAGCTCACCTAGCGGGAGGCCAGATACGCAGTATTTT CASSPSGRPDTQYF
TRBJ1-2 TRBV7-9 TRBD1 NA TGTGCCAGCACCTTTGGGGGGACAGCCCCGCGGTATGGCTACACCTTC CASTFGGTAPRYGYTF
TRBJ1-4 TRBV15 TRBD1 NA TGTGCCACCAGCAGAGGCAGGGGGAACGGTGAAAAACTGTTTTTT CATSRGRGNGEKLFF
TRBJ2-7 TRBV4-1 TRBD1 NA TGCGCCAGCACCCGGACAGGGCGCGGGGACGAGCAGTACTTC CASTRTGRGDEQYF
TRBJ1-6 TRBV5-1 TRBD1 NA TGCGCCAGCAGCTTGGGACAGGGAACCTCACCCCTCCACTTT CASSLGQGTSPLHF
TRBJ2-7 TRBV7-8 TRBD2 once TGTGCCAGCAGCTCCGGACTAGCGGGGGGCTTCTCCTACGAGCAGTACTTC CASSSGLAGGFSYEQYF
TRBJ2-7 TRBV28 NA NA TGTGCCAGCAGCCAGGGACAAGATTTATACGAGCAGTACTTC CASSQGQDLYEQYF
TRBJ1-5 TRBV7-5 NA NA TGTGCCAGAAGCCTATTCAGTTCCGGGGAGCATTTT CARSLFSSGEHF
TRBJ2-1 TRBV11-2 NA few TGTGCCAGCGCTAGAGGGCGGGGCCGTAGCTCCTACAATGAGCAGTTCTTC CASARGRGRSSYNEQFF
TRBJ2-3 TRBV18 TRBD1 NA TGTGCCAGCTCACCACGACAGGGAGGCACAGATACGCAGTATTTT CASSPRQGGTDTQYF
TRBJ1-4 TRBV18 NA once TGTGCCAGCTCACTTGGACAGCTTAATGAAAAACTGTTTTTT CASSLGQLNEKLFF
TRBJ2-4 TRBV6-1 NA NA TGTGCCAGCAGTGTGGCAGGGCCTTCTCTAGCCAAAAACATTCAGTACTTC CASSVAGPSLAKNIQYF
TRBJ2-7 TRBV7-9 NA NA TGTGCCAGCAGCCGCAGACACTCCTACGAGCAGTACTTC CASSRRHSYEQYF
TRBJ2-7 TRBV7-3 NA NA TGTGCCAGCAGCTTTCCCCCCCTCCGCGAGCAGTACTTC CASSFPPLREQYF
TRBJ2-1 TRBV6-6 TRBD2 NA TGTGCCAGCAGTTACTCGACAGCGGGAGCAGTTCGGGAGCAGTTCTTC CASSYSTAGAVREQFF
TRBJ1-6 TRBV9 TRBD1 NA TGTGCCAGCAGCGCCCGACAGGGGTTGTATAATTCACCCCTCCACTTT CASSARQGLYNSPLHF
TRBJ1-4 TRBV7-9 TRBD1 NA TGTGCCAGCAGCCTATGGACAGGGGGCCGAGCTAATGAAAAACTGTTTTTT CASSLWTGGRANEKLFF
TRBJ2-1 TRBV29-1 TRBD2 NA TGCAGCGTCCTAGGGACTAGCGGGAGTCAGTACAATGAGCAGTTCTTC CSVLGTSGSQYNEQFF
TRBJ1-1 TRBV9 NA NA TGTGCCAGCAGCCCCCATGAGATAGCGAGATTGGAAGCTTTCTTT CASSPHEIARLEAFF
TRBJ1-5 TRBV2 TRBD1 NA TGTGCCAGCAGGGGGACAGGTATTAGCAATCAGCCCCAGCATTTT CASRGTGISNQPQHF
TRBJ2-7 TRBV7-2 NA NA TGTGCCAGCAGCTTAGCGCGGGGATTAGGCTACGAGCAGTACTTC CASSLARGLGYEQYF
TRBJ2-1 TRBV7-8 TRBD2 NA TGTGCCAGCAGCTCAGAACCCCTTAGCGGGTACAATGAGCAGTTCTTC CASSSEPLSGYNEQFF
TRBJ1-2 TRBV28 TRBD1 few TGTGCCAGCAGTTTGGGCAGGGGGCGGAACTATGGCTACACCTTC CASSLGRGRNYGYTF
TRBJ2-1 TRBV7-9 TRBD2 NA TGTGCCAGCAGCCGCTTTGCTAGCGGGACTGCCAATGAGCAGTTCTTC CASSRFASGTANEQFF
TRBJ1-1 TRBV5-4 TRBD1 NA TGTGCCAGCAGCCAGACAGGGATAAACACTGAAGCTTTCTTT CASSQTGINTEAFF
TRBJ2-7 TRBV6-1 TRBD2 NA TGTGCCAGCAGTGAATTTGGTCCTAGCGGGAGGGCTCGGGGAGAGCAGTACTTC CASSEFGPSGRARGEQYF
TRBJ2-7 TRBV18 NA few TGTGCCAGCTCACCAGACAGCTACGAGCAGTACTTC CASSPDSYEQYF
TRBJ2-3 TRBV6-5 TRBD1 NA TGTGCCAGCAGTTCACAGGGGTTCACAGATACGCAGTATTTT CASSSQGFTDTQYF
TRBJ2-5 TRBV28 TRBD1 NA TGTGCCAGCAGTTCTCCGGGACAGGGACGGGAGACCCAGTACTTC CASSSPGQGRETQYF
TRBJ2-1 TRBV4-2 TRBD2 once TGTGCCAGCAGCCAAGGGGGTAGCGGGAATGAGCAGTTCTTC CASSQGGSGNEQFF